This TCR beta chain was recorded in a study of shared clonotypes between healthy human individuals. Donors comprised only Caucasian adults living in Nashville, Tennessee. Unsorted material relied on about 90 million PBMCs as the source of genomic DNA. Original data processing: ImmunoSEQ only sent back junction sequences with no quality scores, so filtering was done differently. The repertoire was sequenced with immunoSEQ multiplex PCR; TCRdb's copy has only in-frame clones and lacks some. V and J calls and clone size are copied from that table; D and trimming were computed from the DNA. This sample has about half a million clones, with 75% to 85% found just once. Per the germline V gene, CDR1 is SGHRS and CDR2 is YFSETQ. J was trimmed by 6 bases and V by 7 bases; bases with no gene match: 9. The CDR3 totals 13 residues.

The sequenced sample was PBMCs. This clonotype originated in a woman aged 40 to 49 in good health. Some clones in this sample may be carry-over from other donors' samples. This rearrangement joins TRBV5-1 to TRBJ2-7, with TRBD1 identical over 8 bases. This CDR3 reads CASGSGQGGEQYF. The CDR3 DNA is TGCGCCAGCGGTAGTGGACAGGGAGGCGAGCAGTACTTC.